What follows are 21 T cell receptor beta chains derived from one specimen sequenced in a study of blood T cell repertoires in COVID-19. Method: immunoSEQ multiplex PCR; TCRdb's copy keeps in-frame clones and lacks some. The profile shows approximately 230,000 clones, more than 70% of them singletons. Material: peripheral blood. All receptors derive from a woman aged 25-40 years with COVID-19, enrolled during active disease.

V usage is TRBV6-2 or TRBV6-3 and J usage is TRBJ2-7, with D perhaps matching TRBD2 (5 bases). CDR3 length: 13 residues. V was trimmed by 2 bases and J by 7 bases, leaving 12 bases between them. Germline V gene lookup returns CDR1 MNHEY and CDR2 SVGEGT. The CDR3 is CASSYRLAGEQYV. The CDR3 nucleotides are TGTGCCAGCAGTTACAGGCTAGCTGGAGAGCAGTACGTC.

The chain recombines TRBV3-1 (or the pseudogene TRBV3-2) with TRBJ1-1; D unclear. CDR3 length: 15 amino acids. Germline CDR1 is LGHDT and CDR2 is YNNKEL (reference sequence). V dropped 2 bases and J dropped 3 bases, with 13 bases sitting between them. The CDR3 DNA reads TGTGCCAGCAGCCAAACGGAGGGTGGGGACACTGAAGCTTTCTTT. This encodes CASSQTEGGDTEAFF.

The rearrangement joins TRBV28 to TRBJ1-3, with 9 positions matching TRBD1. Germline CDR1 reads MDHEN; CDR2 reads SYDVKM. The J segment lost 2 bases and the V segment lost 5 bases, leaving 4 bases of the junction unmatched. CDR3 length: 15 residues. The CDR3 nucleotides are TGTGCCAGCAGTATACAGGGGGCTGCTGGAAACACCATATATTTT. It is translated as CASSIQGAAGNTIYF.

The gene calls are TRBV12-5 and TRBJ2-1, with TRBD2 matching 8 bases. V was clipped by 6 bases and J by 5 bases; unmatched bases: 12. This CDR3 spans 16 amino acids. Per germline, CDR1 LGHNT and CDR2 FRNRAP. Here the CDR3 reads CASGTSGFTSDNEQFF. In nucleotides, the CDR3 is TGTGCTAGTGGAACTAGCGGTTTTACTTCCGACAATGAGCAGTTCTTC. Based on the CDR3 plus reference TRBV12-5 and TRBJ2-1, the full variable domain is DARVTQTPRHKVTEMGQEVTMRCQPILGHNTVFWYRQTMMQGLELLAYFRNRAPLDDSGMPKDRFSAEMPDATLATLKIQPSEPRDSAVYFCASGTSGFTSDNEQFFGPGTRLTVL.

The J gene is TRBJ1-1, the V gene TRBV6-1; D is undetermined. CDR3 length: 13 residues. Deletions cut 6 bases from V and 3 bases from J, with 11 bases between. Germline V lookup: CDR1 MNHNS, CDR2 SASEGT. The CDR3 loop reads CASSYMRDTEAFF. In DNA, the CDR3 is TGTGCCAGCAGCTACATGAGGGACACTGAAGCTTTCTTT.

The chain links TRBV5-1 to TRBJ1-1; D is ambiguous. V lost 0 bases, J lost 6 bases, and 9 bases lay in between. CDR1 and CDR2 (germline): SGHRS, YFSETQ. The CDR3 spans 13 residues. For the CDR3, the DNA is TGCGCCAGCAGCTTGGAACCGAGGGCTGAAGCTTTCTTT. Protein: CASSLEPRAEAFF.

The V call is TRBV4-3, the J call TRBJ1-2; D call uncertain. V dropped 0 bases and J dropped 6 bases, with 8 bases sitting between them. This CDR3 has 13 residues. Per germline, CDR1 LGHNA and CDR2 YSLEER. CDR3 sequence reads: CASSQDRRDGYTF. In nucleotides, the CDR3 is TGCGCCAGCAGCCAAGACAGGCGGGATGGCTACACCTTC.

The rearrangement links TRBV29-1 to TRBJ2-3; 8 bases map to TRBD2. CDR1 and CDR2 from the germline V gene are SQVTM and ANQGSEA. CDR3 length equals 16 residues. The V gene end was trimmed by 5 bases and the J gene end by 2 bases; junction bases not matched to a gene: 12. The CDR3 DNA reads as TGCAGCGTTCGGGGGGGATCCGAGGCTCTCACAGATACGCAGTATTTT. Amino acids: CSVRGGSEALTDTQYF.

This sequence joins TRBV5-4 and TRBJ2-1, with D perhaps TRBD2 (7 bases). V lost 2 bases, J lost 2 bases, and 11 bases lay in between. The CDR3 has 15 residues. The germline V gene has CDR1 SGHNT and CDR2 YYREEE (reference sequence). The CDR3: CASSLGGGAYNEQFF. CDR3 in DNA: TGTGCCAGCAGCTTAGGGGGGGGTGCCTACAATGAGCAGTTCTTC.

This sequence joins TRBV5-8 and TRBJ2-7; no clear D gene. V shed 3 bases and J shed 0 bases, with 7 bases lying between them. The CDR3 is 13 residues long. Germline V CDR1 and CDR2: SGHTS, YDEGEE. CDR3 DNA sequence: TGTGCCAGCAGCTCTCCTTCCTCCTACGAGCAGTACTTC. This gives the protein CASSSPSSYEQYF.

The rearrangement joins TRBV25-1 to TRBJ2-1; no reliable D call. This CDR3 has 16 amino acids. CDR1 is MGHDK, CDR2 SYGVNS, per germline. V lost 4 bases and J lost 1, with 14 bases in between. The CDR3: CASSAFATGSYNEQFF. As DNA, the CDR3 is TGTGCCAGCAGTGCTTTTGCGACTGGGTCCTACAATGAGCAGTTCTTC.

J is TRBJ1-6 and V is TRBV19; possible D gene TRBD1, 6 bases. The CDR3 extends over 15 amino acids. Trimming left V 3 bases short and J 9 bases short, with 15 bases between. Germline V CDR1 and CDR2: LNHDA, SQIVND (reference sequence). The chain's CDR3 is CASSIGAGAGSPLHF. In nucleotides, the CDR3 is TGTGCCAGTAGTATCGGTGCAGGGGCAGGTTCACCCCTCCACTTT.

The CDR3 region has the DNA TGTGCCAGCAGCCGCGGGACAGGGGAGGGGGCAATTGAAGCTTTCTTT. Translating gives CASSRGTGEGAIEAFF. The V gene is TRBV11-3, the J gene TRBJ1-1, with 10 bases aligning to TRBD1. Germline-derived CDR1 and CDR2 are SGHNT and YENEEA. The V and J ends lost 5 bases and 7 bases, in that order; junction bases with no gene match: 13. The CDR3 sequence is 16 residues long.

The chain couples TRBV7-6 to TRBJ2-5; tentatively, D is TRBD2 (7 bases). Trimming took off 1 base at V and 2 bases at J, with 14 bases between the two ends. The CDR3 length is 16 residues. The germline V gene has CDR1 SGHVS and CDR2 FNYEAQ. This chain's CDR3 is CASSLGVGGGQETQYF. The DNA for the CDR3 is TGTGCCAGCAGCTTAGGGGTGGGAGGGGGGCAAGAGACCCAGTACTTC.

This clone was picked up a small number of times. The rearrangement joins TRBV27 to TRBJ1-2, with 9 bases lining up with TRBD1. The trim removed 2 bases at V and 8 bases at J, leaving 12 bases unmatched. Germline-derived CDR1 and CDR2 are MNHEY and SMNVEV (reference sequence). CDR3 length: 16 residues. CDR3 nucleotide sequence: TGTGCCAGCAGTTTACAGGGTGGGACAGGGAATATGGGCTACACCTTC. Protein product: CASSLQGGTGNMGYTF.

The chain links TRBV19 to TRBJ1-3; 7 nucleotides line up with TRBD1. Germline CDR1 reads LNHDA; CDR2 reads SQIVND (reference sequence). V lost 5 bases to trimming and J lost 0 bases; unmatched junction nucleotides: 1. The CDR3 contains 14 residues. This chain's CDR3 is CASSQGGSGNTIYF. Written as DNA, the CDR3 is TGTGCCAGTAGTCAGGGGGGCTCTGGAAACACCATATATTTT.

The chain links TRBV2 to TRBJ2-3, with D maybe TRBD2 (6 bases). The CDR3 totals 15 residues. Germline-derived CDR1 and CDR2 are SNHLY and FYNNEI. V was clipped by 6 bases and J by 0 bases, with 13 bases between them. CDR3 sequence: CASRYGGLSTDTQYF. In DNA form, the CDR3 reads TGTGCCAGCAGGTACGGGGGTCTTAGCACAGATACGCAGTATTTT.

V gene TRBV19 combines with J gene TRBJ2-5; 8 bases map to TRBD2. Unmatched junction bases numbered 7, after V lost 5 bases and J lost 5 bases. The CDR3 is made up of 14 amino acids. Germline V CDR1 and CDR2: LNHDA, SQIVND (reference sequence). The CDR3 spells CASSYGGGSETQYF. The CDR3 nucleotides are TGTGCCAGTAGTTACGGCGGGGGGTCGGAGACCCAGTACTTC. Complete variable domain (other parts from reference TRBV19 and TRBJ2-5): DGGITQSPKYLFRKEGQNVTLSCEQNLNHDAMYWYRQDPGQGLRLIYYSQIVNDFQKGDIAEGYSVSREKKESFPLTVTSAQKNPTAFYLCASSYGGGSETQYFGPGTRLLVL.

V usage is TRBV30 and J usage is TRBJ1-2; tentative D call: TRBD1 (6 bases). V dropped 5 bases and J dropped 4 bases, with 17 bases sitting between them. CDR3 length: 14 residues. Per germline, CDR1 GTSNPN and CDR2 SVGIG (reference sequence). CDR3 sequence: CAWAVRGGGYGYTF. CDR3 bases: TGTGCCTGGGCTGTACGAGGGGGGGGCTATGGCTACACCTTC. Full variable domain (outside the CDR3, taken from reference TRBV30 and TRBJ1-2): SQTIHQWPATLVQPVGSPLSLECTVEGTSNPNLYWYRQAAGRGLQLLFYSVGIGQISSEVPQNLSASRPQDRQFILSSKKLLLSDSGFYLCAWAVRGGGYGYTFGSGTRLTVV.

V usage is TRBV18 and J usage is TRBJ2-6; 9 nucleotides line up with TRBD1. The germline gives CDR1 KGHSH, CDR2 LQKENI. The CDR3 is 18 residues long. V shed 5 bases and J 3 bases; nucleotides not matched to a gene: 11. CDR3 in DNA: TGTGCCAGCTCAGTAACCACAGGGGGCGTTGGTGGGGCCAACGTCCTGACTTTC. It specifies CASSVTTGGVGGANVLTF.

The CDR3 sequence is CASSYRAPEAFF. CDR3 nucleotides: TGTGCCAGCAGCTACAGGGCCCCTGAAGCTTTCTTT. This chain links TRBV7-8 with TRBJ1-1; tentatively, D is TRBD1 (6 bases). Trimming cost V 4 bases and J 6 bases, with 9 bases left between them. CDR3 length equals 12 residues. Germline loops: CDR1 SGHVS, CDR2 FQNEAQ.